A selection of T cell receptor beta chains follows, all from one sample in a study of cytomegalovirus exposure and HLA in healthy donors. Libraries were prepared by immunoSEQ multiplex PCR; TCRdb keeps only in-frame clonotypes and omits some of them. This table holds under 100,000 clones, about a tenth found once. The sample consisted of PBMCs. These TCRs come from a man between 60 and 75 years old in good health and CMV-seropositive. CDR3s include the opening cysteine and the closing phenylalanine or tryptophan. The D gene is left open where the match is weak. Size is stated for part of the rows, as once, few or many counts, or as a class when the clone is expanded.

d_call clone_size j_call v_call cdr3_nt cdr3_aa
TRBD1 - TRBJ1-1 TRBV28 TGTGCCAGCAGATCGGGACAGCCGAACACTGAAGCTTTCTTT CASRSGQPNTEAFF
TRBD2 few TRBJ2-3 TRBV7-8 TGTGCCAGCAGCTTGCGACGAGCGGGAGTCGTGGATACGCAGTATTTT CASSLRRAGVVDTQYF
- - TRBJ2-7 TRBV6-5 TGTGCCAGCAGACGCGGGGCGACGAGCTCCTACGAGCAGTACTTC CASRRGATSSYEQYF
TRBD2 few TRBJ2-1 TRBV7-3 TGTGCCAGCAGCTTAACCCTAGGACTAGCGGGGGGATCCTACAATGAGCAGTTCTTC CASSLTLGLAGGSYNEQFF
- few TRBJ2-5 TRBV5-1 TGCGCCAGCAGCTGGCGGACTTTTTTCGAAGAGACCCAGTACTTC CASSWRTFFEETQYF
TRBD2 - TRBJ2-3 TRBV5-1 TGCGCCAGCAGCCGTTCCGGGACTAGCGGGGCAGATACGCAGTATTTT CASSRSGTSGADTQYF
TRBD1 - TRBJ1-3 TRBV9 TGTGCCAGCAGCGTCCGGGACAGCACAAACACCATATATTTT CASSVRDSTNTIYF
- - TRBJ2-1 TRBV20-1 TGCAGTGCAACGCTTGGGGCTGAGCAGTTCTTC CSATLGAEQFF
- few TRBJ2-3 TRBV15 TGTGCCACCAGCCCAACCGGGGACTCACACTTAGATACGCAGTATTTT CATSPTGDSHLDTQYF
- - TRBJ1-3 TRBV28 TGTGCCAGCAGACCCCACTCTGTGGGAAACACCATATATTTT CASRPHSVGNTIYF
TRBD1 few TRBJ2-2 TRBV18 TGTGCCAGCTCAACTTCACCGGGACAGGGCATAAACGGGGAGCTGTTTTTT CASSTSPGQGINGELFF
- few TRBJ2-7 TRBV16 TGTGCCAGCAGCCAATCCCAGGCGGGATCCTACGAGCAGTACTTC CASSQSQAGSYEQYF